These 25 T cell receptor beta chains share one sample of origin, sequenced in a study of radiotherapy plus CTLA-4 blockade in lung cancer. Libraries were prepared by immunoSEQ multiplex PCR; TCRdb keeps only in-frame clonotypes and omits some of them. Of just under 60,000 clones listed, 75% to 85% are singletons. Specimen: peripheral blood, collected from a patient treated with radiotherapy plus ipilimumab. Receptors were obtained from a human donor with non-small cell lung cancer who had a partial response to radiotherapy plus ipilimumab.

This chain links TRBV7-3 with TRBJ2-6; D uncertain. This CDR3 is 15 amino acids long. Germline CDR1 and CDR2: SGHTA and FQGTGA. V lost 5 bases and J lost 0, with 8 bases in between. The CDR3, as DNA: TGTGCCAGCAGCCTCCCAGGCTCTGGGGCCAACGTCCTGACTTTC. It codes for CASSLPGSGANVLTF.

CDR3 sequence (DNA): TGTGCCAGTAGTACCCCGGGACAGGGGGAATATGGCTACACCTTC. Translation: CASSTPGQGEYGYTF. This chain connects TRBV19 to TRBJ1-2; 11 bases are a match to TRBD1. With V trimmed by 4 bases and J by 5 bases, 6 bases remained unmatched. Germline CDR1 is LNHDA and CDR2 is SQIVND (reference sequence). The CDR3 spans 15 residues.

V is TRBV11-2 and J is TRBJ2-5, with 8 bases fitting TRBD1. The DNA end favors TRBJ2-7, so the J call may be wrong. The CDR3 contains 14 residues. Germline V gene data show CDR1 as SGHAT and CDR2 as FQNNGV. CDR3 nucleotide sequence: TGTGCCAGCAGCTTAGGGACAGGGTCCTACGAGCAGTACTTC. Translation: CASSLGTGSYEQYF.

The chain carries TRBV15 and TRBJ2-2, with D possibly TRBD1 on 5 matching bases. Germline CDR1 is LNHNV and CDR2 is YYDKDF (reference sequence). Deletions cut 1 base from V and 9 bases from J, with 12 bases between. This CDR3 spans 14 amino acids. The chain's CDR3 is CATSRGPQGWELFF. Written as DNA, the CDR3 is TGTGCCACCAGCAGAGGTCCTCAGGGATGGGAGCTGTTTTTT. Using reference TRBV15 and TRBJ2-2 for the parts outside the CDR3, the full variable domain is DAMVIQNPRYQVTQFGKPVTLSCSQTLNHNVMYWYQQKSSQAPKLLFHYYDKDFNNEADTPDNFQSRRPNTSFCFLDIRSPGLGDTAMYLCATSRGPQGWELFFGEGSRLTVL.

The rearrangement links TRBV6-1 to TRBJ1-1; possibly TRBD1 for D (5 bases). Between the trimmed V and J ends, which lost 1 base and 0 bases, there was a span of 12 bases. The CDR3 is 16 residues long. CDR1 is MNHNS and CDR2 is SASEGT in the germline V gene. This CDR3 is CASSEGTTVVNTEAFF. CDR3 bases: TGTGCCAGCAGTGAAGGGACGACAGTCGTGAACACTGAAGCTTTCTTT.

The rearrangement uses TRBV11-3 and TRBJ2-2; possible D gene TRBD1, 5 bases. From germline, CDR1 is SGHNT and CDR2 YENEEA. Trimming stripped 2 bases from V and 4 bases from J, with 8 bases between. The CDR3 runs 14 residues. The CDR3 DNA sequence: TGTGCCAGCAGCTTACAGGGTCCCACCGGGGAGCTGTTTTTT. Translated: CASSLQGPTGELFF. Using reference TRBV11-3 and TRBJ2-2 for the parts outside the CDR3, the full variable domain is EAGVVQSPRYKIIEKKQPVAFWCNPISGHNTLYWYLQNLGQGPELLIRYENEEAVDDSQLPKDRFSAERLKGVDSTLKIQPAELGDSAVYLCASSLQGPTGELFFGEGSRLTVL.

This clone was detected only a few times. A read error may produce the germline difference seen at one junction end. J is TRBJ1-6 and V is TRBV4-1, with D uncertain. Germline-derived CDR1 and CDR2 are MGHRA and YSYEKL. This CDR3 is built from 15 residues. CDR3 residues: CASSQDYAVNSPLHF. Written as DNA, the CDR3 is TGTGCCAGCAGCCAAGATTACGCGGTTAATTCACCCCTCCACTTT.

The chain joins TRBV28 to TRBJ1-1; 7 positions match TRBD1. The CDR3 length is 12 residues. The V gene end was trimmed by 6 bases and the J gene end by 10 bases; junction bases not matched to a gene: 8. The germline CDR1 and CDR2 sequences are MDHEN and SYDVKM. CDR3: CASSSGTVGAFF. In nucleotides, the CDR3 is TGTGCCAGCAGCTCCGGGACAGTAGGAGCTTTCTTT.

The V call is TRBV5-6, the J call TRBJ2-1, with 7 bases fitting TRBD1. Trimming took 4 bases from V and 3 from J; bases not matched to a gene: 7. The CDR3 is 15 amino acids. Germline assignment: CDR1 SGHDT and CDR2 YYEEEE. The CDR3, as DNA: TGTGCCAGCAGCCACCTACAGGGGAGCTACAATGAGCAGTTCTTC. This translates into CASSHLQGSYNEQFF.

The rearrangement joins TRBV7-9 to TRBJ1-1, with 8 bases identical to TRBD1. Germline V gene lookup returns CDR1 SEHNR and CDR2 FQNEAQ (reference sequence). This CDR3 is 17 amino acids long. The J segment lost 1 base and the V segment lost 0 bases, leaving 7 bases of the junction unmatched. The CDR3 is CASSLAQGAPWNTEAFF. CDR3 DNA: TGTGCCAGCAGCTTAGCGCAGGGGGCCCCTTGGAACACTGAAGCTTTCTTT.

The chain uses TRBV7-2 and TRBJ2-5; TRBD1 matches 8 bases. V was pared by 5 bases and J by 9 bases, with 11 bases of the junction left unmatched. The CDR3 runs to 14 residues. Germline V gene lookup returns CDR1 SGHTA and CDR2 FQGNSA. CDR3 loop: CASSPGQGQSAQYF. The CDR3 DNA reads TGTGCCAGCAGCCCCGGACAGGGCCAATCGGCCCAGTACTTC.

The chain joins TRBV27 to TRBJ2-5; a possible D gene is TRBD1 (6 bases). The germline V and J ends were trimmed by 4 bases and 5 bases, with 14 bases remaining between them. Germline CDR1 and CDR2: MNHEY and SMNVEV (reference sequence). This CDR3 spans 14 amino acids. The CDR3 DNA is TGTGCCAGCAGTTGGAGCCGGGACATTGAGACCCAGTACTTC. This translates into CASSWSRDIETQYF.

J is TRBJ2-2 and V is TRBV18; 12 nucleotides line up with TRBD2. The V gene's germline CDR1 is KGHSH and CDR2 LQKENI. The J segment lost 4 bases and the V segment lost 3 bases, leaving 6 bases of the junction unmatched. This CDR3 is built from 17 residues. The CDR3 region is CASSPPSGGASTGELFF. CDR3 nucleotide sequence: TGTGCCAGCTCACCCCCTAGCGGGGGGGCGAGCACCGGGGAGCTGTTTTTT.

This rearrangement joins TRBV7-3 to TRBJ2-5; D is ambiguous. The germline CDR1 and CDR2 sequences are SGHTA and FQGTGA. Trimming left V 3 bases short and J 1 base short, with 9 bases between. The CDR3 spans 14 residues. CDR3 region: CASSFSGSQETQYF. CDR3 DNA: TGTGCCAGCAGCTTTTCCGGGTCCCAAGAGACCCAGTACTTC. The complete variable domain, with remaining parts taken from reference TRBV7-3 and TRBJ2-5, reads GAGVSQTPSNKVTEKGKYVELRCDPISGHTALYWYRQSLGQGPEFLIYFQGTGAADDSGLPNDRFFAVRPEGSVSTLKIQRTERGDSAVYLCASSFSGSQETQYFGPGTRLLVL.

The chain employs TRBV19 and TRBJ1-5; possible D gene TRBD1, 5 bases. Between the trimmed V and J ends, which lost 4 bases and 1 base, there was a span of 11 bases. The germline gives CDR1 LNHDA, CDR2 SQIVND (reference sequence). The CDR3 has 15 residues. CDR3 bases: TGTGCCAGTAGTACCCTCCCAGGGAGCAATCAGCCCCAGCATTTT. Amino acids: CASSTLPGSNQPQHF.

The rearrangement joins TRBV7-6 to TRBJ2-1; possible D gene TRBD1, 7 bases. CDR3 length equals 17 residues. The germline CDR1 and CDR2 sequences are SGHVS and FNYEAQ. Trimming pared 1 base from V and 9 bases from J, leaving 22 bases between. The CDR3 reads CASSLGSGGGQGGEQFF. CDR3 sequence (DNA): TGTGCCAGCAGCTTAGGGTCAGGAGGAGGGCAGGGGGGTGAGCAGTTCTTC.

In DNA form, the CDR3 reads TGTGCCAGCAGCTTAACTCCAGGATCTTATGGCTACACCTTC. Its translation is CASSLTPGSYGYTF. This chain uses TRBV7-3 with TRBJ1-2; D is undetermined. This CDR3 region has 14 residues. V lost 0 bases and J 5 bases, leaving 10 bases between the germline ends. Germline V CDR1 and CDR2: SGHTA, FQGTGA. Drawing the rest from reference TRBV7-3 and TRBJ1-2, the complete variable domain is GAGVSQTPSNKVTEKGKYVELRCDPISGHTALYWYRQSLGQGPEFLIYFQGTGAADDSGLPNDRFFAVRPEGSVSTLKIQRTERGDSAVYLCASSLTPGSYGYTFGSGTRLTVV.

This clone was picked up a small number of times. The chain couples TRBV30 to TRBJ2-5, with D perhaps matching TRBD1 (5 bases). The end of the DNA is better explained by TRBJ2-7, so the J call may be wrong. Per the germline V gene, CDR1 is GTSNPN and CDR2 is SVGIG (reference sequence). The CDR3 is 11 amino acids. CDR3 sequence (DNA): TGTGCCTGGTTCCAGGGTTACGAGCAGTACTTC. This gives the protein CAWFQGYEQYF.

The chain has TRBV6-5 and TRBJ1-5; 8 positions match TRBD1. Germline CDR1 MNHEY, CDR2 SVGAGI. This CDR3 is 13 amino acids long. The V and J ends lost 5 bases and 7 bases, in that order; junction bases with no gene match: 4. CDR3 DNA: TGTGCCAGCAGTATGGACAGGGCACAGCCCCAGCATTTT. Residues: CASSMDRAQPQHF.

Written as DNA, the CDR3 is TGTGCCAGCAGCCCTGACACGACGGACTACGAGCAGTACTTC. Translating it yields CASSPDTTDYEQYF. This chain connects TRBV9 to TRBJ2-7; the D is unclear. Trimming stripped 4 bases from V and 3 bases from J, with 14 bases between. This CDR3 has 14 residues. Germline V CDR1 and CDR2: SGDLS, YYNGEE.

V and J are TRBV4-3 and TRBJ1-6, with a weak D call TRBD1 (5 bases). Trimming took off 0 bases at V and 9 bases at J, with 12 bases between the two ends. Germline CDR1 and CDR2: LGHNA and YSLEER. The CDR3 has 15 residues. This chain's CDR3 is CASSQDRVEVSPLHF. The CDR3 DNA is TGCGCCAGCAGCCAAGACAGGGTCGAGGTTTCACCCCTCCACTTT.

The rearrangement uses TRBV13 and TRBJ2-6; D not resolved. This CDR3 is 17 amino acids long. Trimming removed 0 bases from V and 2 bases from J, with 11 bases in between. CDR1 and CDR2 from the germline V gene are PRHDT and FYEKMQ (reference sequence). CDR3 sequence (DNA): TGTGCCAGCAGCTTAGGTCCCCCGCAGGCTGGGGCCAACGTCCTGACTTTC. Its translation is CASSLGPPQAGANVLTF.

J is TRBJ2-7 and V is TRBV7-2; 9 positions agree with TRBD1. This CDR3 has 14 residues. In germline, CDR1 is SGHTA, CDR2 FQGNSA. The junction had 4 bases not matched to a gene; V was cut back by 5 bases and J by 2 bases. CDR3 sequence: CASSVGQGPYEQYF. In nucleotides, the CDR3 is TGTGCCAGCAGCGTGGGACAGGGTCCCTACGAGCAGTACTTC. The complete variable domain, with remaining parts taken from reference TRBV7-2 and TRBJ2-7, reads GAGVSQSPSNKVTEKGKDVELRCDPISGHTALYWYRQSLGQGLEFLIYFQGNSAPDKSGLPSDRFSAERTGGSVSTLTIQRTQQEDSAVYLCASSVGQGPYEQYFGPGTRLTVT.

The V call is TRBV9, the J call TRBJ2-5; perhaps TRBD1 as D (6 bases). The CDR3 is 13 residues long. The germline V gene encodes CDR1 SGDLS and CDR2 YYNGEE. Trimming pared 4 bases from V and 5 bases from J, leaving 12 bases between. The CDR3 DNA is TGTGCCAGCAGCCTTACTGGGGGCGAGACCCAGTACTTC. This codes for CASSLTGGETQYF.

The chain combines TRBV4-3 with TRBJ2-7; no firm D call. Per germline, CDR1 LGHNA and CDR2 YSLEER. The CDR3 length is 14 residues. V was cut by 0 bases and J by 0 bases, with 6 bases left in between. The CDR3 DNA reads as TGCGCCAGCAGCCAAGAGGGCACCTCCTACGAGCAGTACTTC. It codes for CASSQEGTSYEQYF.